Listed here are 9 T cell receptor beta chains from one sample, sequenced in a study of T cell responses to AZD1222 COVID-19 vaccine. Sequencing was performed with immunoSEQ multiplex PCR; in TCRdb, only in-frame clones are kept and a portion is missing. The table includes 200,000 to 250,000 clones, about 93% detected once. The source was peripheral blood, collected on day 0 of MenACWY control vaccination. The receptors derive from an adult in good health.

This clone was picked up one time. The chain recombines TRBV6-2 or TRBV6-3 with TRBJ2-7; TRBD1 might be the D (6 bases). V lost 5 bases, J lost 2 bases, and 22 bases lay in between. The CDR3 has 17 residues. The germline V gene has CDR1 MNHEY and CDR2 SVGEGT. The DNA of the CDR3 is TGTGCCAGCAGTCCCGACAGGCCCCTTACGGGGACCTACGAGCAGTACTTC. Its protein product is CASSPDRPLTGTYEQYF.

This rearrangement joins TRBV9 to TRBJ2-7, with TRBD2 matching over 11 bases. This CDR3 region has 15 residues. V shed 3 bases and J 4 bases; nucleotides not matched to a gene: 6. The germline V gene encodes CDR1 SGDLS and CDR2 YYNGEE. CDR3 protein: CASSAGTSGVYEQYF. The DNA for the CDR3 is TGTGCCAGCAGCGCCGGGACTAGCGGAGTATACGAGCAGTACTTC.

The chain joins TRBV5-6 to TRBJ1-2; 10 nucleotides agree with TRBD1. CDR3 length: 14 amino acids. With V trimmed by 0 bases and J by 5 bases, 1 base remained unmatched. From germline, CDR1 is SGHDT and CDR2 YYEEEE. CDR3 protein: CASSLGGQGYGYTF. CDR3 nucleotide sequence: TGTGCCAGCAGCTTGGGGGGACAGGGGTATGGCTACACCTTC.

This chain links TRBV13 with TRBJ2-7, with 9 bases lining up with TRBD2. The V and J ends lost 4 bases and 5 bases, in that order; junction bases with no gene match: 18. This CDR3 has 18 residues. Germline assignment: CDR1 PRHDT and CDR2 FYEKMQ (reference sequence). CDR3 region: CASSSSLSGGFTFHEQYF. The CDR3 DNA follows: TGTGCCAGCAGCTCCTCGTTAAGCGGGGGGTTTACGTTTCACGAGCAGTACTTC.

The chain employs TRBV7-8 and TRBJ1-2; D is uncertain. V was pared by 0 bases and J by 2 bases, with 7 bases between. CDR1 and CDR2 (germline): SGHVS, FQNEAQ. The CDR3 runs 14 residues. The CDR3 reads CASSLAPENYGYTF. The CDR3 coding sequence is TGTGCCAGCAGCTTAGCCCCAGAAAACTATGGCTACACCTTC. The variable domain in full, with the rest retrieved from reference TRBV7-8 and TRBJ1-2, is GAGVSQSPRYKVAKRGQDVALRCDPISGHVSLFWYQQALGQGPEFLTYFQNEAQLDKSGLPSDRFFAERPEGSVSTLKIQRTQQEDSAVYLCASSLAPENYGYTFGSGTRLTVV.

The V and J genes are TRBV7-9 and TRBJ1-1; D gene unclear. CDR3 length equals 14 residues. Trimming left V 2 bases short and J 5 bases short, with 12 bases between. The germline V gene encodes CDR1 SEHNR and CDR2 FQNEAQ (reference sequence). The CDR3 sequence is CASSLLKRGTEAFF. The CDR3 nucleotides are TGTGCCAGCAGCTTATTAAAACGGGGAACTGAAGCTTTCTTT. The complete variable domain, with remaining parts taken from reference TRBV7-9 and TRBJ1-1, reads DTGVSQNPRHKITKRGQNVTFRCDPISEHNRLYWYRQTLGQGPEFLTYFQNEAQLEKSRLLSDRFSAERPKGSFSTLEIQRTEQGDSAMYLCASSLLKRGTEAFFGQGTRLTVV.

The CDR3 DNA follows: TGTGCCAGTGGGGGGGGGAATACCAATTCACCCCTCCACTTT. Translation: CASGGGNTNSPLHF. The chain carries TRBV19 and TRBJ1-6, with a weak D call TRBD1 (5 bases). Trimming pared 8 bases from V and 7 bases from J, leaving 15 bases between. Looked up from germline, CDR1 is LNHDA and CDR2 is SQIVND (reference sequence). The CDR3 has 14 residues.

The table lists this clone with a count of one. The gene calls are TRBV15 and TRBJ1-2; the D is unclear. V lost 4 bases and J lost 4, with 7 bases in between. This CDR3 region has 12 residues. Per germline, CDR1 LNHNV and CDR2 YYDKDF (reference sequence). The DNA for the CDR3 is TGTGCCACCAGCATAGTGGGCTATGGCTACACCTTC. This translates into CATSIVGYGYTF. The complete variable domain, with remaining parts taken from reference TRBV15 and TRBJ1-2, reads DAMVIQNPRYQVTQFGKPVTLSCSQTLNHNVMYWYQQKSSQAPKLLFHYYDKDFNNEADTPDNFQSRRPNTSFCFLDIRSPGLGDTAMYLCATSIVGYGYTFGSGTRLTVV.

CDR3 amino acids: CASSEHYRGGQPQHF. The CDR3 nucleotides read TGTGCCAGTAGTGAACACTATCGGGGGGGACAGCCCCAGCATTTT. V is TRBV19 and J is TRBJ1-5; D perhaps matches TRBD1 (5 bases). This CDR3 has 15 residues. Germline lookup yields CDR1 LNHDA and CDR2 SQIVND (reference sequence). V lost 5 bases to trimming and J lost 7 bases, with 18 bases between them.